The source of this T cell receptor (beta chain) is a study of shared clonotypes between healthy human individuals. Overall study findings and caveats: Against clonotypes common to all four donors, non-shared ones had lower generation probabilities.

CD8 cells regarded as naive lacked CD45RO, were positively chosen for CCR7, and omitted terminally differentiated effector memory CD45RA+ cells. All the donors were Caucasian adults who lived in Nashville, Tennessee. V shed 8 bases, J shed 0 bases, and the junction held 16 bases outside the gene matches. CDR3 length: 17 amino acids. Germline V gene lookup returns CDR1 LNHDA and CDR2 SQIVND (reference sequence). For this clone: Its antigen is unidentified.

Only in-frame clones appear in the TCRdb table, and some are missing; sequencing was by immunoSEQ multiplex PCR. The sample contains about 2,200,000 clones, about 93% of which appear only once. The specimen was naive CD8+ T cells from PBMCs. This receptor was obtained from a man between 18 and 29 years old in good health. Some clones in this sample may be carry-over from other donors' samples. The rearrangement uses TRBV19 and TRBJ2-7, with 7 bases identical to TRBD2. CDR3: CASSPTLADLSSYEQYF. DNA for the CDR3: TGTGCCAGTTCTCCCACTCTAGCGGACCTGAGCTCCTACGAGCAGTACTTC.